This is a list of T cell receptor beta chains from one sample in a study of blood T cell repertoires in COVID-19. The assay was immunoSEQ multiplex PCR, and TCRdb's table has in-frame clones only and misses some. Of roughly 200,000 clones listed, roughly 88% are singletons. The sequenced material came from peripheral blood. Source of these receptors: a man aged 55-75 years with acute or convalescent COVID-19. Each CDR3 is given with its conserved first and last residue. The order of the fields is clone size, V gene, D gene, J gene, CDR3 DNA, CDR3 protein. A D gene is named only where the DNA matches it firmly. Clone size is shown for a subset of rows, as once, few, many or a class of expanded clone.

>.|TRBV6-5|.|TRBJ2-2
TGTGCCAGCAGACCGGCGACTATAATCCCCGGGGAGCTGTTTTTT
CASRPATIIPGELFF
>.|TRBV5-1|.|TRBJ2-3
TGCGCCAGCAGCTTGGCTGGACAAACAGATACGCAGTATTTT
CASSLAGQTDTQYF
>.|TRBV10-3|TRBD2|TRBJ2-2
TGTGCCATCGGTACGTCGGAGGGAGGGCCGCTTGGCGGGGAGCTGTTTTTT
CAIGTSEGGPLGGELFF
>once|TRBV11-2|TRBD1|TRBJ2-1
TGTGCCAGCAGCTTCCCGACAGGGGGGGCGGGTGAGCAGTTCTTC
CASSFPTGGAGEQFF
>.|TRBV2|TRBD2|TRBJ2-2
TGTGCCAGCATTGGACTAGCAGAAACCGGGGAGCTGTTTTTT
CASIGLAETGELFF
>once|TRBV10-2|TRBD1|TRBJ1-5
TGCGCCAGCAGTCCAGGGGGCACGAGCAATCAGCCCCAGCATTTT
CASSPGGTSNQPQHF
>.|TRBV28|.|TRBJ1-5
TGTGCCAGCACAAGAGTGTATAGCAATCAGCCCCAGCATTTT
CASTRVYSNQPQHF
>.|TRBV10-3|.|TRBJ1-1
TGTGCCATCAGTGCTAAAGGGGGCACTGAAGCTTTCTTT
CAISAKGGTEAFF
>.|TRBV27|TRBD1|TRBJ1-2
TGTGCCAGCAGTCCACAGTCTGGGGACAGGGGTTCACATGGCTACACCTTC
CASSPQSGDRGSHGYTF
>.|TRBV3-1/TRBV3-2|TRBD2|TRBJ2-1
TGTGCCAGCGCAGAACTAGCGGTAACCAATGAGCAGTTCTTC
CASAELAVTNEQFF
>.|TRBV7-9|TRBD2|TRBJ2-3
TGTGCCAGCAGCCCTCGACTAGCGGGAAGGGGCACAGATACGCAGTATTTT
CASSPRLAGRGTDTQYF
>.|TRBV6-5|.|TRBJ2-5
TGTGCCAGACGGGCGGACTACCAAGAGACCCAGTACTTC
CARRADYQETQYF
>.|TRBV24-1|.|TRBJ2-7
TGTGCCACCAGTGATCCCGCGGAGAGCTACGAGCAGTACTTC
CATSDPAESYEQYF
>.|TRBV9|TRBD2|TRBJ2-3
TGTGCCAGCAGCGTACCCAGCGGGAGTGGGGATACGCAGTATTTT
CASSVPSGSGDTQYF
>.|TRBV18|.|TRBJ1-5
TGTGCCAGCTCTACCGGGGAGGGCTCGGGCAATCAGCCCCAGCATTTT
CASSTGEGSGNQPQHF
>.|TRBV10-2|TRBD2|TRBJ2-7
TGCGCCAGCAGTGAGTCGGGGGGGAGCGAGCAGTACTTC
CASSESGGSEQYF
>.|TRBV2|TRBD1|TRBJ1-5
TGTGCCAGCAGGGACAGGGCGATGGGTCAGCCCCAGCATTTT
CASRDRAMGQPQHF
>.|TRBV28|TRBD1|TRBJ1-4
TGTGCCAGCAGTCCCCCCCGGGGACAGGCTAATGAAAAACTGTTTTTT
CASSPPRGQANEKLFF
>.|TRBV13|.|TRBJ2-5
TGTGCCAGCAGCACCCCTGGGGGCCCAGAGACCCAGTACTTC
CASSTPGGPETQYF
>once|TRBV7-9|TRBD1|TRBJ2-1
TGTGCCAGCAGCTTAGGGGACAGGGTAGGCGATGAGCAGTTCTTC
CASSLGDRVGDEQFF
>.|TRBV5-1|TRBD1|TRBJ2-7
TGCGCCAGCAGCTACCGGACAGGGCGGGATGAGCAGTACTTC
CASSYRTGRDEQYF
>.|TRBV19|TRBD1|TRBJ1-1
TGTGCCAGTAGTGTACAGGACAGGGTCTCTGAAGCTTTCTTT
CASSVQDRVSEAFF
>.|TRBV7-2|TRBD2|TRBJ2-5
TGTGCCAGCAGCTGGTCGGGAGGGCAAGAGACCCAGTACTTC
CASSWSGGQETQYF
>.|TRBV2|.|TRBJ2-1
TGTGCCAGCAGTGAGTATTCCAGCGAGGGCTACAATGAGCAGTTCTTC
CASSEYSSEGYNEQFF
>.|TRBV11-2|.|TRBJ1-1
TGTGCCAGCAGCCGGGGGGTGAACACTGAAGCTTTCTTT
CASSRGVNTEAFF
>.|TRBV19|.|TRBJ1-4
TGTGCCAGTAGTCTCCGGACAGAAAGGGGTGAAAAACTGTTTTTT
CASSLRTERGEKLFF
>.|TRBV10-3|TRBD1|TRBJ2-2
TGTGCCATCAGTGAGGATAGGGACAGAGTGAACTTT
CAISEDRDRVNF
>.|TRBV5-5|.|TRBJ1-2
TGTGCCAGCAGCTTGGACAGCACCTATGGCTACACCTTC
CASSLDSTYGYTF